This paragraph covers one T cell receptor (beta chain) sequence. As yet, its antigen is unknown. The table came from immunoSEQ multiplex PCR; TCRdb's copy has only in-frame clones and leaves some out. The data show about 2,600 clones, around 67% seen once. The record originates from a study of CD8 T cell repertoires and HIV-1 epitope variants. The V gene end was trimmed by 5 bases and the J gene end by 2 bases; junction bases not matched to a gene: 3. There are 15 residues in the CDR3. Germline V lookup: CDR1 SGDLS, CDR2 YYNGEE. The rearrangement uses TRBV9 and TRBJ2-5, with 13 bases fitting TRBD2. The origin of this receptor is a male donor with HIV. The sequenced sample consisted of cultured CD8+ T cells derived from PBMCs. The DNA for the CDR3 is TGTGCCAGCAGTGGGACTAGCGGGGTACAAGAGACCCAGTACTTC. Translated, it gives CASSGTSGVQETQYF.